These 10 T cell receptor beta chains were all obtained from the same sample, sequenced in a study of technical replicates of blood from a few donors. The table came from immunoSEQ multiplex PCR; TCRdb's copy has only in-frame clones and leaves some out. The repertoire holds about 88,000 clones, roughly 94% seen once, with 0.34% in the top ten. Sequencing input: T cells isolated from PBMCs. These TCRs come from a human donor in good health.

CDR3 sequence (DNA): TGTGCCAGCACCGACAGGGCTCGGGATGAAAAACTGTTTTTT. This encodes CASTDRARDEKLFF. V gene TRBV6-5 combines with J gene TRBJ1-4, with 7 bases lining up with TRBD1. The CDR3 is 14 residues long. Looked up from germline, CDR1 is MNHEY and CDR2 is SVGAGI. Losses at the gene ends were 7 bases for V and 6 bases for J; bases not matched to a gene: 8.

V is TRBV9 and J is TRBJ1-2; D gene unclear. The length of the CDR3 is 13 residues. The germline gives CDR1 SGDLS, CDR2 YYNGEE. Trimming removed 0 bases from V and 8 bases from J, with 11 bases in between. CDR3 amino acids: CASSVGPGRGYTF. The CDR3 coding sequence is TGTGCCAGCAGCGTAGGACCAGGAAGGGGCTACACCTTC.

Here the CDR3 DNA reads TGTGCCAGCATCGGTAACTATGGCTACACCTTC. This translates into CASIGNYGYTF. The chain employs TRBV2 and TRBJ1-2; no definite D call. V gave up 7 bases and J gave up 1 base, with 4 bases separating them. The CDR3 covers 11 residues. The V gene's germline CDR1 is SNHLY and CDR2 FYNNEI.

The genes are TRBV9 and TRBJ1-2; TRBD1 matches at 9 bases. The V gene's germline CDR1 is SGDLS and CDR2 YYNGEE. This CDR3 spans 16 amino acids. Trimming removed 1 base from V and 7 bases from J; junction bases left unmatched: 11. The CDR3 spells CASSVTGGTYPIGYTF. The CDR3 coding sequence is TGTGCCAGCAGCGTAACAGGGGGCACCTACCCTATTGGCTACACCTTC.

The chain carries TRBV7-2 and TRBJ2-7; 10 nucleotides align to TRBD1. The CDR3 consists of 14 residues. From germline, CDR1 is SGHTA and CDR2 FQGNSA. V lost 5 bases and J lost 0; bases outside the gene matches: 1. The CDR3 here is CASSRTGGSYEQYF. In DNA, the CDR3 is TGTGCCAGCAGCCGGACAGGGGGCTCCTACGAGCAGTACTTC. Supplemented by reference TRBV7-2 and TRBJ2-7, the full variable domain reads GAGVSQSPSNKVTEKGKDVELRCDPISGHTALYWYRQSLGQGLEFLIYFQGNSAPDKSGLPSDRFSAERTGGSVSTLTIQRTQQEDSAVYLCASSRTGGSYEQYFGPGTRLTVT.

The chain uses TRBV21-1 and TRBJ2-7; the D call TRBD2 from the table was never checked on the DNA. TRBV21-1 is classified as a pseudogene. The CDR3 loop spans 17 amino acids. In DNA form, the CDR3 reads TGTGCCAGCAGCAAAGCGGGAGGGCCCTCTACTTCCTACGAGCAGTACTTC. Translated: CASSKAGGPSTSYEQYF.

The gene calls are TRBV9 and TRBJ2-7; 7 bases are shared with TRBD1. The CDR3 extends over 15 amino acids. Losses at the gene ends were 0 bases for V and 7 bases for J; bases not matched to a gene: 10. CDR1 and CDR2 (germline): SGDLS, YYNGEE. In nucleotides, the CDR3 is TGTGCCAGCAGCGTAGGGGAAGGGGGCTTCGAGGAGCAGTACTTC. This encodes CASSVGEGGFEEQYF. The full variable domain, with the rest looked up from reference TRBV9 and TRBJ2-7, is DSGVTQTPKHLITATGQRVTLRCSPRSGDLSVYWYQQSLDQGLQFLIQYYNGEERAKGNILERFSAQQFPDLHSELNLSSLELGDSALYFCASSVGEGGFEEQYFGPGTRLTVT.

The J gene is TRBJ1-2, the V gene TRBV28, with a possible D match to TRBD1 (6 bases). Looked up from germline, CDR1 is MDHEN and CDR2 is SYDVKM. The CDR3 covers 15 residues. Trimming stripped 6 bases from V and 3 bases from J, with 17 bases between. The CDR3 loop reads CASSLLRGFYYGYTF. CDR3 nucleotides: TGTGCCAGCAGCCTACTCAGGGGCTTTTACTATGGCTACACCTTC.

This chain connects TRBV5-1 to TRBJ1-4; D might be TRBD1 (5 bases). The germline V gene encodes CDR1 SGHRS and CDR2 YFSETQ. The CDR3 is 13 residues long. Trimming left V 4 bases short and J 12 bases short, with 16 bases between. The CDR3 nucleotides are TGCGCCAGCAGCGAAAGAGGTGGGGGGGAACTGTTTTTT. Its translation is CASSERGGGELFF.

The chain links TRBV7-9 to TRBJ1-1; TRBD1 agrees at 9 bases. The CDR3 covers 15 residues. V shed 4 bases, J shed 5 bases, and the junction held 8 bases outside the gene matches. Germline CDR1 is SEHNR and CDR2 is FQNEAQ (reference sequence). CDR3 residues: CASSSGTGMRTEAFF. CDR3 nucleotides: TGTGCCAGCAGCTCCGGGACAGGGATGAGGACTGAAGCTTTCTTT.